This T cell receptor (beta chain) was captured by sequencing in a study of PD-1 blockade in classical Hodgkin lymphoma. Study-wide points: Baseline diversity was lower in partial responders and progressors than complete responders. Reasons behind the repertoire differences stay unclear, perhaps disease activity or earlier therapy.

The CDR3 has 12 amino acids. Germline CDR1 is MNHNY and CDR2 is SVGAGI (reference sequence). V dropped 2 bases and J dropped 1 base, with 1 base sitting between them. Worth noting for this clone: No antigen is known for it.

Following autologous stem cell transplantation, relapse occurred in every patient, and exposure to brentuximab vedotin varied. Method: immunoSEQ multiplex PCR; TCRdb's copy keeps in-frame clones and lacks some. The repertoire holds about 110,000 clones, with roughly nine tenths as singletons. The sample was peripheral blood mononuclear cells (PBMCs), taken before the second cycle of nivolumab. The receptor was isolated from a human donor with classical Hodgkin lymphoma. V gene TRBV6-6 combines with J gene TRBJ2-3; D is undetermined. CDR3 sequence (DNA): TGTGCCAGCAGTTACGGCACAGATACGCAGTATTTT. This sequence encodes CASSYGTDTQYF.